These 16 T cell receptor beta chains originate from one sample sequenced in a study of metastatic and nonmetastatic thyroid tumors. Before thyroid surgery, none of the patients had received any treatment. TCRdb re-processed the PCR reads through MiXCR. The sample holds 85,000 to 95,000 clones, more than 13% seen once. The sequencing input was blood. Every receptor here comes from a female donor with papillary thyroid cancer or a benign thyroid nodule (not recorded which). Some clones in this sample may be carry-over from other donors' samples.

A note on this clone: This may stem from a read error, because a much larger clone lies one nucleotide away. The gene calls are TRBV28 and TRBJ2-5; TRBD1 is a possible D gene (6 bases). The V gene's germline CDR1 is MDHEN and CDR2 SYDVKM. CDR3 length: 13 residues. The CDR3 is CDSSLGAVGTQYF. For the CDR3, the DNA is TGTGACAGCAGTTTGGGGGCGGTGGGGACCCAGTACTTC.

In this sample, this clone turned up many times. Because the CDR3 is missing its conserved closing phenylalanine or tryptophan, this is likely a read error. The chain joins TRBV6-1 to TRBJ1-2, with 9 bases lining up with TRBD1. J was trimmed by 3 bases and V by 6 bases; bases with no gene match: 14. Per germline, CDR1 MNHNS and CDR2 SASEGT. This CDR3 comprises 17 residues. The CDR3 sequence: CASSPSPRTGVHYGYTL. CDR3 DNA sequence: TGTGCCAGCAGCCCATCCCCGCGGACAGGGGTGCACTATGGCTACACCCTC.

A remark on this clone: Germline and junction disagree at one end, which may indicate a read error. This sequence joins TRBV7-9 and TRBJ2-5; weak D call: TRBD1 (7 bases). Germline CDR1 reads SEHNR; CDR2 reads FQNEAQ (reference sequence). CDR3 length: 12 residues. For the CDR3, the DNA is TGTGCCGGCAGCCCCAGGGGGGAGACCGAGTACTTC. Protein product: CAGSPRGETEYF.

This clone was counted many times. The chain combines TRBV18 with TRBJ1-1; D unresolved. V was pared by 0 bases and J by 1 base, with 6 bases between. Per germline, CDR1 KGHSH and CDR2 LQKENI. The CDR3 runs to 14 residues. For the CDR3, the DNA is TGTGCCAGCTCACCACCCACAGAGAACACTGAAGCTTTCTTT. It specifies CASSPPTENTEAFF.

This clone is a singleton in its sample. The V and J genes are TRBV7-2 and TRBJ2-3, with no clear D. There are 14 residues in the CDR3. Germline V gives CDR1 SGHTA, CDR2 FQGNSA. V shed 3 bases and J shed 4 bases, with 11 bases lying between them. In DNA, the CDR3 is TGTGCCAGCAGCTTTCTAGGTCGAGCAGATACGCAGTATTTT. Encoded protein: CASSFLGRADTQYF.

This clone has ten or more counts. This chain uses TRBV2 with TRBJ2-6, with TRBD1 as a possible D gene (6 bases). V was pared by 7 bases and J by 3 bases, with 19 bases between. The germline V gene has CDR1 SNHLY and CDR2 FYNNEI. CDR3 size: 17 residues. CDR3 amino acids: CASTVWARGNGANVLTF. CDR3 bases: TGTGCCAGCACCGTTTGGGCGAGGGGGAATGGGGCCAACGTCCTGACTTTC.

In the case of this clone: Just one base apart from a much larger clone, this may be a read error. Distinct nucleotide sequences in the sample also encode this CDR3. The chain uses TRBV28 and TRBJ2-4, with D maybe TRBD1 (6 bases). The germline gives CDR1 MDHEN, CDR2 SYDVKM. The CDR3 runs to 13 residues. The V gene lost 6 bases and the J gene lost 7 bases, with 13 bases spanning the gap. DNA for the CDR3: TGTGCCAGCAGCTTAGGGGGTGGCAACATTCAGTACTTC. Translated: CASSLGGGNIQYF.

Judged by abundance, this clone is medium-sized. The chain recombines TRBV6-1 with TRBJ2-7, with D unresolved. Between the trimmed V and J ends, which lost 5 bases and 3 bases, there was a span of 14 bases. The CDR3 sequence is 14 residues long. Germline assignment: CDR1 MNHNS and CDR2 SASEGT. CDR3: CASSLKMGYYEQYF. CDR3 coding DNA: TGTGCCAGCAGTCTAAAGATGGGTTACTACGAGCAGTACTTC.

This clone has a count of ten or more. The J gene is TRBJ2-5, the V gene TRBV19; D not resolved. The germline V gene has CDR1 LNHDA and CDR2 SQIVND (reference sequence). The CDR3 covers 15 residues. With 5 bases removed from V and 1 base from J, the gap between germline ends came to 14 bases. CDR3 sequence reads: CASSQTISSQETQYF. CDR3 DNA sequence: TGTGCCAGTAGTCAGACGATATCCAGCCAAGAGACCCAGTACTTC. Based on the CDR3 plus reference TRBV19 and TRBJ2-5, the full variable domain is DGGITQSPKYLFRKEGQNVTLSCEQNLNHDAMYWYRQDPGQGLRLIYYSQIVNDFQKGDIAEGYSVSREKKESFPLTVTSAQKNPTAFYLCASSQTISSQETQYFGPGTRLLVL.

This clone occurred many times. This sequence joins TRBV18 and TRBJ2-7, with 10 bases lining up with TRBD1. The length of the CDR3 is 14 residues. CDR1 is KGHSH, CDR2 LQKENI, per germline. Trimming cost V 6 bases and J 3 bases; bases outside gene matches: 5. The CDR3 region is CASSEGTGVYEQYF. The CDR3 bases are TGTGCCAGCTCCGAAGGGACAGGGGTCTACGAGCAGTACTTC. Supplemented by reference TRBV18 and TRBJ2-7, the full variable domain reads NAGVMQNPRHLVRRRGQEARLRCSPMKGHSHVYWYRQLPEEGLKFMVYLQKENIIDESGMPKERFSAEFPKEGPSILRIQQVVRGDSAAYFCASSEGTGVYEQYFGPGTRLTVT.

This clone was detected many times. V and J are TRBV6-1 and TRBJ1-2; no clear D gene. CDR3 length equals 14 residues. V gave up 3 bases and J gave up 4 bases, with 12 bases separating them. Germline V CDR1 and CDR2: MNHNS, SASEGT. The CDR3 here is CASSEPLLVYGYTF. Written as DNA, the CDR3 is TGTGCCAGCAGTGAGCCCCTATTGGTCTATGGCTACACCTTC.

The table lists this clone with many counts. The chain is built from TRBV12-3 or TRBV12-4 and TRBJ1-3; 7 bases line up with TRBD1. The CDR3 spans 14 residues. V trimming: 6 bases; J trimming: 4 bases; junction bases outside the gene matches: 6. CDR3 coding DNA: TGTGCCAGCAGACCTCTGACAGGGGGAAACACCATATATTTT. It translates to CASRPLTGGNTIYF.

Concerning this clone: The junction and the germline gene differ at one end; a read error may be behind it. V is TRBV18 and J is TRBJ2-5; D unclear. Germline V gene sequence: CDR1 KGHSH, CDR2 LQKENI. The CDR3 has 12 residues. CDR3: CASSAYQDTQYF. CDR3 coding DNA: TGTGCCAGCTCAGCCTATCAAGATACCCAGTACTTC.

The table lists this clone with many counts. V gene TRBV28 combines with J gene TRBJ2-2; D perhaps matches TRBD1 (5 bases). V was shortened by 3 bases and J by 6 bases, with 11 bases between the two germline ends. The CDR3 covers 14 residues. The germline CDR1 and CDR2 sequences are MDHEN and SYDVKM. This chain's CDR3 is CASSFLGVAGELFF. CDR3 sequence (DNA): TGTGCCAGCAGTTTTCTAGGGGTAGCCGGGGAGCTGTTTTTT.

This clone appeared many times. This chain links TRBV30 with TRBJ1-6, with no clear D. CDR3 length equals 14 residues. The germline V gene encodes CDR1 GTSNPN and CDR2 SVGIG (reference sequence). Trimming took 1 base from V and 4 from J, leaving 8 bases between them. This CDR3 reads CAWSGARYNSPLHF. Written as DNA, the CDR3 is TGTGCCTGGAGTGGGGCCAGGTATAATTCACCCCTCCACTTT.

This clone was observed many times. The chain links TRBV12-3 or TRBV12-4 to TRBJ1-1; 8 nucleotides line up with TRBD1. This CDR3 spans 14 amino acids. After removal of 2 bases from V and 3 bases from J, the junction contained 2 bases not matched to a gene. The CDR3 sequence is CASSLTGGDTEAFF. In nucleotides, the CDR3 is TGTGCCAGCAGTTTAACAGGGGGGGACACTGAAGCTTTCTTT.